This T cell receptor beta chain was documented in a study of cytomegalovirus exposure and HLA in healthy donors. Study results and limitations: The HLA-A and HLA-B alleles of most subjects were reportedly predicted accurately from TCR beta sequences. Productive status was seen about 90% or about 30% of the time for most TCR beta V segments in an earlier analysis. Researchers counted 164 TCR beta chains as cytomegalovirus-associated.

The study ran its PCR with 60 Vbeta and 13 Jbeta primers. Generated by immunoSEQ multiplex PCR, the TCRdb table keeps only in-frame clones and is missing some. The listing records about 150,000 clones. On this clone itself: Antigen specificity is unknown.

This CDR3 has 14 amino acids. CDR1 MNHEY and CDR2 SMNVEV come from the germline V gene (reference sequence). The ends lost 4 bases at V and 9 bases at J; junction bases unmatched: 9. Sequencing was performed on PBMCs. The source of this sequence is a young man in good health and CMV-seronegative. The chain combines TRBV27 with TRBJ2-1, with TRBD2 matching 7 bases. The CDR3 DNA follows: TGTGCCAGCAGTTCTCCGGGGGAGGGCCTTGAGCAGTTCTTC. This codes for CASSSPGEGLEQFF.